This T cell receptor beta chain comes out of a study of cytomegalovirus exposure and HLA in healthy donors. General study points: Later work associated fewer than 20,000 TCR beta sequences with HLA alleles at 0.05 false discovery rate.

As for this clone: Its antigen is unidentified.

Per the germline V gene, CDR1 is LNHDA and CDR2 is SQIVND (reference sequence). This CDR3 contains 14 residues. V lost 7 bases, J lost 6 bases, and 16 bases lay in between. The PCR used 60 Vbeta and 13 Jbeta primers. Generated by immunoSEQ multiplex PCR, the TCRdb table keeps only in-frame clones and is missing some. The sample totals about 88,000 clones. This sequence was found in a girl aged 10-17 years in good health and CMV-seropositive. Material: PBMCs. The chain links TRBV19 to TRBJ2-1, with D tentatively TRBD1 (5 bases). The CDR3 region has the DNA TGTGCCAGTACCACAGTGGGGCTGCGCAATGAGCAGTTCTTC. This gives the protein CASTTVGLRNEQFF.